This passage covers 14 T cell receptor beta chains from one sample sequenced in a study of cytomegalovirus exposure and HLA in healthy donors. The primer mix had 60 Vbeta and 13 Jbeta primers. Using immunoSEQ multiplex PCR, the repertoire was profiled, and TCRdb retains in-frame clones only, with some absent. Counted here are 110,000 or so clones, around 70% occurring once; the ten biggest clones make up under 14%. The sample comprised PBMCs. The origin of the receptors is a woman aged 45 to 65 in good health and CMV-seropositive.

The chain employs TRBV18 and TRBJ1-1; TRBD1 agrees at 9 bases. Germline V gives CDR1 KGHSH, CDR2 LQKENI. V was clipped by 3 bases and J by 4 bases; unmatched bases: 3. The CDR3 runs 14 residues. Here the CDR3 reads CASSPLTGGTEAFF. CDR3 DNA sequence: TGTGCCAGCTCACCTCTGACAGGGGGCACTGAAGCTTTCTTT. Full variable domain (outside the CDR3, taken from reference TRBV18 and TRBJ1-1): NAGVMQNPRHLVRRRGQEARLRCSPMKGHSHVYWYRQLPEEGLKFMVYLQKENIIDESGMPKERFSAEFPKEGPSILRIQQVVRGDSAAYFCASSPLTGGTEAFFGQGTRLTVV.

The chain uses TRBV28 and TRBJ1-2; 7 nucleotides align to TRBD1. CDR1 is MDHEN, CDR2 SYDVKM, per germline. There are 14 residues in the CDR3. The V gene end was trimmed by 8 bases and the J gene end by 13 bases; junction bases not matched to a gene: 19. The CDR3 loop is CASVQGGTAFLGTF. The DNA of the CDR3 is TGTGCCAGCGTACAAGGTGGGACAGCCTTCTTAGGCACCTTC.

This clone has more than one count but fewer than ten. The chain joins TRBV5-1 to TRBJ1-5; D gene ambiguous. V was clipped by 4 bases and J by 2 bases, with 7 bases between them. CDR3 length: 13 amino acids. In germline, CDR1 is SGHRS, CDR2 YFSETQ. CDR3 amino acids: CASSELGNQPQHF. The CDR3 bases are TGCGCCAGCAGCGAGCTTGGCAATCAGCCCCAGCATTTT.

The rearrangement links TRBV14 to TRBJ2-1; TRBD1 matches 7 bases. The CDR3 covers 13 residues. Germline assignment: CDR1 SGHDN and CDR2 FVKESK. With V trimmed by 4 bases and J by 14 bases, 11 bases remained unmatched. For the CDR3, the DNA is TGTGCCAGCAGCCGTGGCGCAGGGGGAGAAGAGTTCTTC. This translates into CASSRGAGGEEFF.

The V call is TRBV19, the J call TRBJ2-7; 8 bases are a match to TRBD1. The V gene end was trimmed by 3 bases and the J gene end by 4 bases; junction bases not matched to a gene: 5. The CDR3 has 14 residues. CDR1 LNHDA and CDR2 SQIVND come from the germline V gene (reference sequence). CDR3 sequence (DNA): TGTGCCAGTAGTATTCAGGGGGCGAAATACGAGCAGTACTTC. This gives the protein CASSIQGAKYEQYF.

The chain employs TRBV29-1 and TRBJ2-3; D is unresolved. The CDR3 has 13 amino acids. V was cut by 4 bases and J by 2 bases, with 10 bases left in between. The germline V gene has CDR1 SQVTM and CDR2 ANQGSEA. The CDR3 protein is CSVAAGSTDTQYF. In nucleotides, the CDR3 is TGCAGCGTTGCGGCAGGTTCCACAGATACGCAGTATTTT.

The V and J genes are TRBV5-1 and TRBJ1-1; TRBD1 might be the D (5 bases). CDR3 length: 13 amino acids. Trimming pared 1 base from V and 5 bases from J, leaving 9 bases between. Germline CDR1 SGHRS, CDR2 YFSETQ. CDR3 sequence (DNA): TGCGCCAGCAGCTTGCGGGGGGAAACTGAAGCTTTCTTT. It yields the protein CASSLRGETEAFF.

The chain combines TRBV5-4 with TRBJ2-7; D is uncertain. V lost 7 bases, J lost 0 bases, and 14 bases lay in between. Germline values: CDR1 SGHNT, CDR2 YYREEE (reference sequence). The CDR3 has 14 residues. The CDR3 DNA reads TGTGCCAGCGGGCACACAAAGAGCTCCTACGAGCAGTACTTC. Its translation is CASGHTKSSYEQYF.

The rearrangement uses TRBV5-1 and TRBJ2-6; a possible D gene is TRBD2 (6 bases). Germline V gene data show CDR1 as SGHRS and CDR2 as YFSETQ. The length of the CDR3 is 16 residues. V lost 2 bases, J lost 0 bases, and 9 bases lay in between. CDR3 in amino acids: CASSFGGASGANVLTF. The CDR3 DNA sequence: TGCGCCAGCAGCTTCGGGGGAGCCTCTGGGGCCAACGTCCTGACTTTC. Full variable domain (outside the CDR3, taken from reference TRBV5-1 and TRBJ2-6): KAGVTQTPRYLIKTRGQQVTLSCSPISGHRSVSWYQQTPGQGLQFLFEYFSETQRNKGNFPGRFSGRQFSNSRSEMNVSTLELGDSALYLCASSFGGASGANVLTFGAGSRLTVL.

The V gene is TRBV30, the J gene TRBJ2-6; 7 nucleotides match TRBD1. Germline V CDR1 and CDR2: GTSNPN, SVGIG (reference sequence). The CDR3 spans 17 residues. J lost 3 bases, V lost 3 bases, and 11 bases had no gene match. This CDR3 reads CAWRVKDRWDGANVLTF. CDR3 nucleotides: TGTGCCTGGAGAGTCAAGGACAGGTGGGATGGGGCCAACGTCCTGACTTTC.

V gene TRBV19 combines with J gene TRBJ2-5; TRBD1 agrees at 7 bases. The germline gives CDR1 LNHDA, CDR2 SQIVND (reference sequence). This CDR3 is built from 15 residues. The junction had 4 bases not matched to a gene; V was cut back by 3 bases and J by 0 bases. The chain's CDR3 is CASSIGRGNQETQYF. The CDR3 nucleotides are TGTGCCAGTAGTATTGGCAGGGGGAACCAAGAGACCCAGTACTTC.

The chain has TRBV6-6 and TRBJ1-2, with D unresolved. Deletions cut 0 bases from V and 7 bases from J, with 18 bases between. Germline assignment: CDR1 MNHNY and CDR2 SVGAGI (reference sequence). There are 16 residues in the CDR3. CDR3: CASSYSEVLTLGGYTF. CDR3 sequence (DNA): TGTGCCAGCAGTTACTCTGAGGTCCTAACCCTTGGTGGCTACACCTTC.

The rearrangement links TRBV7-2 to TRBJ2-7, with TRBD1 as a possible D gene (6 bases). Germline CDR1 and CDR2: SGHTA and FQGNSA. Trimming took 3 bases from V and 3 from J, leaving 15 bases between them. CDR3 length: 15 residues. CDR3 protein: CASSFGQINRYEQYF. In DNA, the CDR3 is TGTGCCAGCAGCTTCGGACAGATAAACCGCTACGAGCAGTACTTC.

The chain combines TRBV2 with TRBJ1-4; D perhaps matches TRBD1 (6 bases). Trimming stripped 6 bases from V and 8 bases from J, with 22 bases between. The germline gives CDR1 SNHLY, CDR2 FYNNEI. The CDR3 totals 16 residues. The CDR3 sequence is CASRPGMAGDWEKLFF. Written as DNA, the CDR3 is TGTGCCAGCAGACCAGGGATGGCAGGGGATTGGGAAAAACTGTTTTTT.